The clone carrying this T cell receptor beta chain has more than one count but fewer than ten. Via MiXCR, TCRdb re-called the RT-PCR reads, giving one row per CDR3 protein. The sample has some 500,000 distinct CDR3 sequences; 16% are singletons. This sample is drawn from a study of response to subunit inactivated influenza vaccine. The CDR3 contains 16 residues. The germline CDR1 and CDR2 sequences are SGHTA and FQGNSA. After removal of 3 bases from V and 4 bases from J, the junction contained 9 bases not matched to a gene. The sample consisted of CD4+ T cells sorted from PBMCs, taken less than 30 months after vaccination. The clonotype originates from a man aged 45-69 years who received an inactivated influenza vaccine. V gene TRBV7-2 combines with J gene TRBJ2-1; the match to TRBD2 covers 7 bases. The CDR3 nucleotides read TGTGCCAGCAGCTTTTTCTCGGGAGGTTTTTACAATGAGCAGTTCTTC. Translated, it gives CASSFFSGGFYNEQFF.